This TCR beta chain was found in a study of high-grade serous ovarian cancer treatment subgroups (dated by TCRdb to the early 2020s). In the study overall: A mean of 14,192 reads and approximately 7,500 unique TCR beta rearrangements per sample was generated by sequencing. TCR beta repertoires were profiled in patients with high-grade serous ovarian cancer who were grouped, under a laparoscopic triage algorithm, by complete gross resection or by neoadjuvant chemotherapy response. Of the roughly 30 patients in the cohort, about ten had no residual disease after primary surgery (R0), about ten were excellent NACT responders, and about ten were poor NACT responders. One primary tumor sample and two metastatic tumor samples were collected from each patient, for a total of 95 or so samples.

Collection of tumor samples took place before definitive surgery or chemotherapy. Genomic DNA was extracted by the MD Anderson Biospecimen Extraction Resource, and TCR sequencing was done by the MD Anderson Cancer Genomics Laboratory. Points on this clone: The target of this receptor is not known. Per-base qualities were not stored, and no clone one base away is much larger.

The approximately 100 tumor samples were subjected to high-throughput TCR profiling using ImmunoSEQ. In the paper's pipeline: Repertoire diversity metrics included richness (unique productive sequences), clonality, evenness and relatedness; Bhattacharyya coefficient assessed similarity between samples. Conclusions stayed consistent in a sensitivity analysis that left out TCRs with fewer than two reads. What TCRdb holds here is the immuneACCESS table cut down to in-frame rearrangements. Part of the clones is not present; checked against another copy, under half of the missing clones reflect an unresolved V gene, and the others are unexplained. V and J calls and clone size are given by that table; D and trimming were obtained from the DNA. This sample holds 35,000 to 45,000 clones; about 79% were observed only once. About 3.3% of the sample rests with the top ten. Taken from the germline V gene, the CDR1 and CDR2 loops are SGDLS and YYNGEE. At the junction V is shortened by 0 bases and J by 3 bases, with 18 bases in between. From cysteine to phenylalanine, the CDR3 is 18 amino acids long. Only the CDR3 portion is preserved as DNA: 54 bases, with reading frame beginning at the first base.

Paper-wide results and their limitations: Bulk tumor TCR sequencing lacked spatial information, limiting insight into HGSC tumor complexity and diversity. TCR clonal relatedness correlated positively with neoantigen level and, by trend, with copy number variation and mutation load from whole-genome sequencing. Repertoire similarity ranging from about 0.095 to 0.85 was observed between tumors from the same patient, whereas almost no similarity was observed between different patients. The TCR repertoire analyses centered on CDR3, leaving CDR1 and CDR2 unanalyzed.

Rearrangement joined TRBV9 to TRBJ1-4; the D gene is perhaps TRBD1, on 5 matching bases. The sequence came from a human donor with high-grade serous ovarian cancer. Material for sequencing was tumor tissue. The DNA sequence is as follows: TGTGCCAGCAGCGTAGACGGGGGTCTCGGATCCTCTAATGAAAAACTGTTTTTT. Translated, this gives CASSVDGGLGSSNEKLFF.